This T cell receptor beta chain was obtained from a study of T cell responses to AZD1222 COVID-19 vaccine. Turning to this clone: No antigen is known for it.

Clones were sequenced by immunoSEQ multiplex PCR, and TCRdb holds only the in-frame ones, with some missing. The sample comprises about 100,000 clones, around nine tenths of which are singletons, and around a sixth rests with the top ten. The trim removed 4 bases at V and 6 bases at J, leaving 7 bases unmatched. Germline CDR1 reads SGDLS; CDR2 reads YYNGEE. The CDR3 covers 14 residues. Study observations and caveats: Most donors were white British, females outnumbered males, and clonal diversity was possibly underestimated.

The clonotype originates from an adult in good health. The chain has TRBV9 and TRBJ2-7, with 10 bases fitting TRBD1. The sequences come from peripheral blood, collected on day 0 of AZD1222 vaccination. CDR3 protein: CASSFRDRGPEQYF. CDR3 bases: TGTGCCAGCAGCTTCCGGGACAGGGGTCCCGAGCAGTACTTC.